The clone carrying this TCR beta chain was recorded many times. The CDR3 extends over 17 amino acids. The trim removed 1 base at V and 4 bases at J, leaving 8 bases unmatched. Germline CDR1 LGHNA, CDR2 YNFKEQ. TCRdb reanalysed the 5' RACE reads using MiXCR and keeps one entry per CDR3 protein. The sample holds tens of thousands of distinct CDR3 sequences, under 25% seen once. This specimen comes from a study of T-cell memory formation after mild COVID-19. The sequenced sample was PBMCs or a T cell subset sorted from them (not recorded which). This chain uses TRBV4-2 with TRBJ2-5; 11 bases line up with TRBD2. This TCR derives from an adult who had mild COVID-19 (a few samples of this study predate the infection). Cell type and time point are not known. The CDR3 here is CASSQVGFLAGGETQYF. Here the CDR3 DNA reads TGTGCCAGCAGCCAAGTGGGGTTCCTAGCGGGGGGAGAGACCCAGTACTTC.